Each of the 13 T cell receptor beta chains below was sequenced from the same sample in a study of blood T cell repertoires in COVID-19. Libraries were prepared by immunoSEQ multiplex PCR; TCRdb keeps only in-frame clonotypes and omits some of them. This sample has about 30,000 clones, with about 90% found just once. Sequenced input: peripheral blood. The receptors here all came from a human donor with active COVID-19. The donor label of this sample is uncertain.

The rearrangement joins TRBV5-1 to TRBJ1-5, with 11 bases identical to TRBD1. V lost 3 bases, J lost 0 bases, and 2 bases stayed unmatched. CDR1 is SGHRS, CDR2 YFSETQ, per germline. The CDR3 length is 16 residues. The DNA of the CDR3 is TGCGCCAGCAGCTGGGACAGGGGGGGTAGCAATCAGCCCCAGCATTTT. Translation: CASSWDRGGSNQPQHF.

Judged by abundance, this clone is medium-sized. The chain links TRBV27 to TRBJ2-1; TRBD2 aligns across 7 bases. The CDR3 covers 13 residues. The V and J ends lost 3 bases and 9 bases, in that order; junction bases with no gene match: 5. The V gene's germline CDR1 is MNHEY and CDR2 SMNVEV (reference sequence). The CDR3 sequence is CASSFTRTSEQFF. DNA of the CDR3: TGTGCCAGCAGTTTCACCCGGACTAGTGAGCAGTTCTTC.

CDR3 nucleotide sequence: TGTGCCAGCAGCAGGGGGGGCGAGCAGTACTTC. This sequence encodes CASSRGGEQYF. The chain has TRBV21-1 and TRBJ2-7; whether TRBD2, the table's D call, matches the DNA was not checked. TRBV21-1 is termed a pseudogene. This CDR3 is 11 amino acids long.

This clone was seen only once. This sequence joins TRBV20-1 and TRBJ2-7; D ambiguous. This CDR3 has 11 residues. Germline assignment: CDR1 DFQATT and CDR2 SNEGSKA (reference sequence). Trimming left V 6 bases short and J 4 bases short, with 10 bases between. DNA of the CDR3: TGCAGTGCGTCGCAGAATTACGAGCAGTACTTC. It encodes CSASQNYEQYF.

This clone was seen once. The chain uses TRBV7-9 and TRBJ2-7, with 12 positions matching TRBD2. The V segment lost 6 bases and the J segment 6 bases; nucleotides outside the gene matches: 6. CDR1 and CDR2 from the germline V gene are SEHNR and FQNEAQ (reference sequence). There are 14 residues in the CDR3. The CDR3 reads CASSSSGRAGEQYF. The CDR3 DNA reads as TGTGCCAGCAGTTCTAGCGGGAGGGCAGGCGAGCAGTACTTC.

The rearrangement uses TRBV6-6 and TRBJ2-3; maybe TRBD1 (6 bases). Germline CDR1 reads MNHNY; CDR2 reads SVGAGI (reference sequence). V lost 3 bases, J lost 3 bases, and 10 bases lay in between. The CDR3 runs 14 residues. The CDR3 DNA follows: TGTGCCAGCAGTTATAAGGGGGTTACAGATACGCAGTATTTT. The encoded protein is CASSYKGVTDTQYF.

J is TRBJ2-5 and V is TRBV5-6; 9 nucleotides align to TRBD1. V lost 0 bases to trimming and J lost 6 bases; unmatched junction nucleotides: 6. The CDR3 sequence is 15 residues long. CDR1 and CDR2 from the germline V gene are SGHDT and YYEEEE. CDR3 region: CASSLAGTGSKTQYF. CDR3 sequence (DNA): TGTGCCAGCAGCTTGGCCGGGACAGGGTCGAAGACCCAGTACTTC.

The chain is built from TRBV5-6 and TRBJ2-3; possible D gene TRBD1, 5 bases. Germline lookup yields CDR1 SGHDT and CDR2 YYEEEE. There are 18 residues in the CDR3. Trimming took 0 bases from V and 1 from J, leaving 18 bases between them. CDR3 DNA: TGTGCCAGCAGCTTGGCCGCAGGCCTGGGCAGGGGCACAGATACGCAGTATTTT. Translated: CASSLAAGLGRGTDTQYF.

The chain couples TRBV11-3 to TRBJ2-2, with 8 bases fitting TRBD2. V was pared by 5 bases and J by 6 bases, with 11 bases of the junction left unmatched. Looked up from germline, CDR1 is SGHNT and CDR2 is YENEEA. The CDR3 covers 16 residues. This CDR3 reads CASSPFGGGGPGELFF. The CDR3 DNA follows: TGTGCCAGCAGCCCATTCGGAGGCGGGGGGCCCGGGGAGCTGTTTTTT. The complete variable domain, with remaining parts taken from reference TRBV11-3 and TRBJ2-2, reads EAGVVQSPRYKIIEKKQPVAFWCNPISGHNTLYWYLQNLGQGPELLIRYENEEAVDDSQLPKDRFSAERLKGVDSTLKIQPAELGDSAVYLCASSPFGGGGPGELFFGEGSRLTVL.

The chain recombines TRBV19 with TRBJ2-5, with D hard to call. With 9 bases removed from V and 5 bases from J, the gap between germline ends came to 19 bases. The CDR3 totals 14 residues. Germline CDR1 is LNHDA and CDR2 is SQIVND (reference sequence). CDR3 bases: TGTGCCAGGGGTGATCCGGGTCAGCAGGAGACCCAGTACTTC. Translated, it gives CARGDPGQQETQYF.

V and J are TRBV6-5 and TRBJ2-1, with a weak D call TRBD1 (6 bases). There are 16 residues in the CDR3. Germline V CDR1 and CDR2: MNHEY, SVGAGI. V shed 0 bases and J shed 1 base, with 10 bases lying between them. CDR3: CASSYSWQGSYNEQFF. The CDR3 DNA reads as TGTGCCAGCAGTTACTCGTGGCAGGGGTCCTACAATGAGCAGTTCTTC.

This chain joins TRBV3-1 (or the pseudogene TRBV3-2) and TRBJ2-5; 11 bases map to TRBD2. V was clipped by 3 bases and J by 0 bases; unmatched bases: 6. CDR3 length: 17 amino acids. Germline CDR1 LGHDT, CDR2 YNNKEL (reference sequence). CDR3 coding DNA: TGTGCCAGCAGCCACAGTAGGACTAGCGGGTACCAAGAGACCCAGTACTTC. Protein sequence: CASSHSRTSGYQETQYF.

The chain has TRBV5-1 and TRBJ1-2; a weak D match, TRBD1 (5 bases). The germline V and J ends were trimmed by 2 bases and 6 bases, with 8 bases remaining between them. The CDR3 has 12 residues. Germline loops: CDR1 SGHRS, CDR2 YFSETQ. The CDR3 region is CASSFQGNGYTF. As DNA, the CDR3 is TGCGCCAGCAGCTTTCAGGGAAATGGCTACACCTTC.